The rows below give T cell receptor beta chains drawn from one sample of a study of blood T cell repertoires in COVID-19. Produced via immunoSEQ multiplex PCR; TCRdb's table is partial and in-frame only. The sample gives around 180,000 clones, about 83% of which show up once; 1.5% to 1.7% is in the top ten. Sequencing was performed on peripheral blood. The receptor set was obtained from a human donor in a cohort sampled during active COVID-19. The CDR3 runs from the conserved cysteine through the conserved F or W. A D gene is named only where the DNA matches it firmly. For some rows the clone size is stated as once, few or many, or as a class when expanded; others skip it.

>TRBD1|TRBJ2-5|TRBV5-4|15|NA
TGTGCCAGCAGATTGAGGGACAGGGTCCAAGAGACCCAGTACTTC
CASRLRDRVQETQYF
>NA|TRBJ2-3|TRBV28|14|NA
TGTGCCAGCAGTTCAGGGTCTCGGTCAGATACGCAGTATTTT
CASSSGSRSDTQYF
>TRBD1|TRBJ2-7|TRBV18|16|NA
TGTGCCAGCCGGGACAGAGGTACCAGCACGCCCTACGAGCAGTACTTC
CASRDRGTSTPYEQYF
>NA|TRBJ1-2|TRBV15|14|once
TGTGCCACCAGCAGAGACCTCAAGAGTGAGAGCTACACCTTC
CATSRDLKSESYTF
>NA|TRBJ1-5|TRBV28|13|NA
TGTGCCAGCAGCGACGGACTGGGGCAGCCCCAGCATTTT
CASSDGLGQPQHF
>NA|TRBJ1-1|TRBV12-5|14|NA
TGTGCTAGTAAGGAACAGGGTCTGAACACTGAAGCTTTCTTT
CASKEQGLNTEAFF
>NA|TRBJ2-7|TRBV5-1|16|NA
TGCGCCAGCAGCTGGTCGGGAGGGGGCGCTCCCTACGAGCAGTACTTC
CASSWSGGGAPYEQYF
>TRBD1|TRBJ2-1|TRBV6-4|15|once
TGTGCCAGCAGCCTTGGACAGGGCCCCTACAATGAGCAGTTCTTC
CASSLGQGPYNEQFF
>TRBD1|TRBJ2-7|TRBV3-1/TRBV3-2|14|once
TGTGCCAGCAGCCAAGCGACAGGGTCCTACGAGCAGTACTTC
CASSQATGSYEQYF
>TRBD2|TRBJ2-7|TRBV7-9|15|once
TGTGCCAGCAGCATCCCGGGGGGGGATTTTTACGAGCAGTACTTC
CASSIPGGDFYEQYF
>TRBD1|TRBJ2-7|TRBV4-3|15|NA
TGCGCCAGCAGCCGGGGGGACAGGGGCTCCTACGAGCAGTACTTC
CASSRGDRGSYEQYF
>TRBD2|TRBJ2-7|TRBV2|15|NA
TGTGCCAGCAGCGAAGCGGGGACTACCTACTACGAGCAGTACTTC
CASSEAGTTYYEQYF
>NA|TRBJ1-2|TRBV12-3/TRBV12-4|13|NA
TGTGCCAGCAGCCCCCCCCAGGCCTATGGCTACACCTTC
CASSPPQAYGYTF
>NA|TRBJ1-6|TRBV7-9|16|once
TGTGCCAGCAGCTTAGGAGAAGGGACACGCCGGTCACCCCTCCACTTT
CASSLGEGTRRSPLHF
>NA|TRBJ2-7|TRBV15|17|once
TGTGCCACCAGCAGAGACGTAGCGCGTCTATCGACCTACGAGCAGTACTTC
CATSRDVARLSTYEQYF
>TRBD1|TRBJ2-7|TRBV18|14|NA
TGTGCCAGCTCAAGGGACAGCTTATACTACGAGCAGTACTTC
CASSRDSLYYEQYF
>NA|TRBJ2-7|TRBV5-1|13|NA
TGCGCCAGCAGGCCTAGCGAGTATTACGAGCAGTACTTC
CASRPSEYYEQYF
>TRBD1|TRBJ1-3|TRBV6-6|20|NA
TGTGCCAGCAGTCGCTATCGACAGGGTGCGGAGGGGACCTCTGGAAACACCATATATTTT
CASSRYRQGAEGTSGNTIYF
>NA|TRBJ1-2|TRBV7-2|15|NA
TGTGCCAGCACCCCTGATTGGGGGGGAGGCTATGGCTACACCTTC
CASTPDWGGGYGYTF
>NA|TRBJ2-1|TRBV5-1|15|NA
TGCGCCAGCAGCTTGGGCGGGGACTCCTACAATGAGCAGTTCTTC
CASSLGGDSYNEQFF
>NA|TRBJ2-7|TRBV27|12|NA
TGTGCCAGCCACGGGGTAGGATCCGAGCAGTACTTC
CASHGVGSEQYF
>TRBD1|TRBJ1-2|TRBV5-1|15|NA
TGCGCCAGCAGCTTGGGGACAGGAACACTATATGGCTACACCTTC
CASSLGTGTLYGYTF
>NA|TRBJ2-7|TRBV18|12|NA
TGTGCCAGCTCACCGAGCTCGGACGAGCAGTACTTC
CASSPSSDEQYF
>TRBD1|TRBJ2-7|TRBV6-5|14|NA
TGTGCCACACAGTCTTGGGACAGGGGTTACGAGCAGTACTTC
CATQSWDRGYEQYF
>NA|TRBJ1-6|TRBV7-2|15|once
TGTGCCAGCAGCTTAGAGGGGACAAATAATTCACCCCTCCACTTT
CASSLEGTNNSPLHF
>NA|TRBJ1-2|TRBV9|15|NA
TGTGCCAGCAGCGTAGCGACAGGCCAATTCTATGGCTACACCTTC
CASSVATGQFYGYTF
>TRBD2|TRBJ2-7|TRBV10-3|15|once
TGTGCCATCAGCGAACGGACTAGGGGATCCTACGAGCAGTACTTC
CAISERTRGSYEQYF
>TRBD2|TRBJ2-3|TRBV24-1|17|once
TGTGCCACCAGTGACCCTTTACTAGCGGAGGCCACAGATACGCAGTATTTT
CATSDPLLAEATDTQYF
>NA|TRBJ2-2|TRBV7-2|13|few
TGTGCCAGCAGCCCCCTCACGGCCGGGGAGCTGTTTTTT
CASSPLTAGELFF
>TRBD1|TRBJ2-1|TRBV7-9|15|once
TGTGCCAGCAGTTGGGACAGGGTGTCCTACAATGAGCAGTTCTTC
CASSWDRVSYNEQFF
>TRBD2|TRBJ2-7|TRBV19|18|NA
TGTGCCAGTAGTATAGTTTCTAGCGGGAGGCCAATCGGCTACGAGCAGTACTTC
CASSIVSSGRPIGYEQYF
>NA|TRBJ1-2|TRBV10-3|12|NA
TGTGCCATCAGTACAGGGTTGGGAGGCTACACCTTC
CAISTGLGGYTF
>NA|TRBJ2-3|TRBV5-4|11|few
TGTGCCAGCGCGGGGACAGATACGCAGTATTTT
CASAGTDTQYF
>NA|TRBJ2-1|TRBV29-1|12|NA
TGCAGCGTTGATCAAGGGGTCGGTGAGCAGTTCTTC
CSVDQGVGEQFF
>TRBD2|TRBJ2-7|TRBV7-2|17|NA
TGTGCCAGCAGCTGGGGGGGGAAGGACCGACTATCCTACGAGCAGTACTTC
CASSWGGKDRLSYEQYF
>TRBD1|TRBJ1-2|TRBV2|13|NA
TGTGCCAGCAGTGCGGACAGGGGGGGCGGCTACACCTTC
CASSADRGGGYTF
>TRBD2|TRBJ2-7|TRBV6-5|15|NA
TGTGCCAGCAGTTTAATAGCGGGAGGGCCTTACGAGCAGTACTTC
CASSLIAGGPYEQYF
>TRBD1|TRBJ2-3|TRBV28|15|NA
TGTGCCAGCAGCCGCCGGGACAGCTTCACAGATACGCAGTATTTT
CASSRRDSFTDTQYF
>TRBD2|TRBJ2-7|TRBV5-4|15|NA
TGTGCCAGCAGCTCCCCCACTAGCGGGAGTTACGAGCAGTACTTC
CASSSPTSGSYEQYF
>NA|TRBJ2-3|TRBV11-3|12|NA
TGTGCCAGCAGCCAGGCCCTCAATACGCAGTATTTT
CASSQALNTQYF
>NA|TRBJ1-5|TRBV4-3|17|NA
TGCGCCAGCAGCCAAGATCGCCTCAGATACTACAATCAGCCCCAGCATTTT
CASSQDRLRYYNQPQHF
>NA|TRBJ1-1|TRBV6-1|14|NA
TGTGCCAGCAGTGAAGTAGGGGGAAAGGCTGAAGCTTTCTTT
CASSEVGGKAEAFF
>TRBD1|TRBJ1-4|TRBV19|14|NA
TGTGCCAGTAACAGAGGACAGGGTAATGAAAAACTGTTTTTT
CASNRGQGNEKLFF
>TRBD1|TRBJ2-7|TRBV2|15|NA
TGTGCCAGCAGTGGGGGGACAGGGGTATCCTACGAGCAGTACTTC
CASSGGTGVSYEQYF
>TRBD2|TRBJ2-3|TRBV2|16|few
TGTGCCAGCAGTGAAGGGGTACTAGCGTTGGGGGATACGCAGTATTTT
CASSEGVLALGDTQYF
>TRBD2|TRBJ2-3|TRBV6-5|16|once
TGTGCCAGCAGTTACTCTCTAGCGGGGAGCACAGATACGCAGTATTTT
CASSYSLAGSTDTQYF
>NA|TRBJ1-2|TRBV27|17|few
TGTGCCAGCAGCCTGATGGGGACCGGGACAACTAACTATGGCTACACCTTC
CASSLMGTGTTNYGYTF
>TRBD1|TRBJ2-7|TRBV24-1|15|NA
TGTGCCACCAGTGCCCCGGGACAGGGCTCCTACGAGCAGTACTTC
CATSAPGQGSYEQYF
>TRBD2|TRBJ2-2|TRBV7-3|17|NA
TGTGCCAGCAGCTCCAGGCGACTAGCGGACCACACCGGGGAGCTGTTTTTT
CASSSRRLADHTGELFF
>TRBD2|TRBJ2-7|TRBV14|15|NA
TGTGCCAGCAGCCACCCTAGCGGGGGCCCCTACGAGCAGTACTTC
CASSHPSGGPYEQYF
>TRBD1|TRBJ2-6|TRBV9|16|NA
TGTGCCAGCAGCCCTGCCAGGGGGCTTGGGGCCAACGTCCTGACTTTC
CASSPARGLGANVLTF
>NA|TRBJ2-1|TRBV7-9|13|few
TGTGCCAGCAGCTTAGGTGTAGCCAGGGGGCAGTTCTTC
CASSLGVARGQFF